This TCR beta chain is from a study of T cell responses to AZD1222 COVID-19 vaccine. In the study overall: It was second doses at about 4 or about 12 weeks that were pooled. General study results and limits: Unmutated variant regions are reportedly targeted by nearly half of spike-specific TCRs. Clonal diversity was possibly underestimated, and white British individuals and females predominated among donors.

V shed 6 bases and J shed 11 bases, with 13 bases lying between them. CDR1 is MNHEY and CDR2 is SVGAGI in the germline V gene. This CDR3 has 11 amino acids. As to this clone: Its antigen remains unidentified.

Assay: immunoSEQ multiplex PCR; the TCRdb copy retains only in-frame clones and omits some. The sample includes approximately 92,000 clones, approximately 90% of them seen just once. The TCR sequence derives from an adult in good health. The chain joins TRBV6-5 to TRBJ1-1; no reliable D call. Material: peripheral blood, obtained on day 0 of AZD1222 vaccination. The CDR3 DNA reads TGTGCCAGCAGAGCGGGGTTCCGCGCTTTCTTT. Encoded protein: CASRAGFRAFF.